These T cell receptor beta chains were read from a single sample in a study of blood T cell repertoires in COVID-19. Clones were read by immunoSEQ multiplex PCR, and TCRdb kept only the in-frame ones, dropping some. The repertoire holds 310,000 or so clones, with 88% as singletons. What was sequenced was peripheral blood. These receptors all stem from a woman in her 30s with COVID-19, enrolled during active disease. Each CDR3 is given with its conserved first and last residue. D genes are given only for firm matches.

j_gene: TRBJ2-5; d_gene: TRBD2; v_gene: TRBV2; CDR3aa: CASRYPVGTSGSDQETQYF
j_gene: TRBJ2-1; d_gene: .; v_gene: TRBV9; CDR3aa: CASSAGGISSYNEQFF
j_gene: TRBJ2-7; d_gene: .; v_gene: TRBV27; CDR3aa: CASSLWRGHEQYF
j_gene: TRBJ2-7; d_gene: .; v_gene: TRBV4-3; CDR3aa: CASSQEQGRAYEQYF
j_gene: TRBJ1-4; d_gene: .; v_gene: TRBV5-1; CDR3aa: CASSLVQGGYEKLFF
j_gene: TRBJ1-4; d_gene: TRBD1; v_gene: TRBV9; CDR3aa: CASSATGRTEKLFF
j_gene: TRBJ2-2; d_gene: TRBD2; v_gene: TRBV15; CDR3aa: CATSRDGLAGRTGELFF
j_gene: TRBJ2-3; d_gene: TRBD1; v_gene: TRBV7-4; CDR3aa: CASSLVGQGVYTDTQYF
j_gene: TRBJ2-7; d_gene: .; v_gene: TRBV6-2/TRBV6-3; CDR3aa: CASSEPGHTAEQYF
j_gene: TRBJ1-4; d_gene: .; v_gene: TRBV30; CDR3aa: CAWSRDRPGELFF
j_gene: TRBJ2-2; d_gene: TRBD2; v_gene: TRBV6-4; CDR3aa: CASSILAGVSGELFF
j_gene: TRBJ1-1; d_gene: TRBD1; v_gene: TRBV14; CDR3aa: CASSQRTGSATEAFF
j_gene: TRBJ1-6; d_gene: TRBD1; v_gene: TRBV6-5; CDR3aa: CASRPDRAGRSPLHF
j_gene: TRBJ1-4; d_gene: TRBD1; v_gene: TRBV3-1/TRBV3-2; CDR3aa: CASSSEGDRAEKLFF
j_gene: TRBJ1-2; d_gene: .; v_gene: TRBV18; CDR3aa: CASSPRQQFQGGYTF
j_gene: TRBJ2-2; d_gene: TRBD2; v_gene: TRBV28; CDR3aa: CASSLVLAGGRPGELFF
j_gene: TRBJ1-5; d_gene: TRBD1; v_gene: TRBV9; CDR3aa: CASSFRQGNQPQHF
j_gene: TRBJ2-7; d_gene: TRBD1; v_gene: TRBV5-1; CDR3aa: CASSPGQAWEQYF